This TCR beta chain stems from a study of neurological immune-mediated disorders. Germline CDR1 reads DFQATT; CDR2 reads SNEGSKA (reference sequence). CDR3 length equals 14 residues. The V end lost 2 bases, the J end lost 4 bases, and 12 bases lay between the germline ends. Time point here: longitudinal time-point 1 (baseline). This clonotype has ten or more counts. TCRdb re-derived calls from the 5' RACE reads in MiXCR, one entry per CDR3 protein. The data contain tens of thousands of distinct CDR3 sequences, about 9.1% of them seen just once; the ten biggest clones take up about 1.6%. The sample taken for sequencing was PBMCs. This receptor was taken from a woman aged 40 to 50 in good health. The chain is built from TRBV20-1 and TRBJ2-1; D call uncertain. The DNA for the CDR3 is TGCAGTGCTAGAACGCAGCTATTATACAATGAGCAGTTCTTC. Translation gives CSARTQLLYNEQFF.